A selection of T cell receptor beta chains follows, all from one sample in a study of blood T cell repertoires in COVID-19. This table comes from immunoSEQ multiplex PCR, and its TCRdb copy is limited to in-frame clones, with some not included. The data contain approximately 69,000 clones, roughly 86% of them singletons. The material sequenced was peripheral blood. The receptor set was obtained from a human donor in a cohort sampled during active COVID-19. The conserved cysteine and the conserved F or W are not part of the CDR3 here. The size entry is marked missing in some rows and otherwise reads once, few, many or a size class.

>TRBJ1-5|TRBV5-6|-
ASSSRGTGGQPQH
>TRBJ1-2|TRBV6-5|-
ASRPRTGPYGYT
>TRBJ2-5|TRBV9|once
ASSSQGVSQETQY
>TRBJ1-4|TRBV11-2|-
ASSPGQGGGKLF
>TRBJ2-4|TRBV7-9|-
ASSLEQLTSIQY
>TRBJ2-5|TRBV2|-
ASILLAGAGETQY
>TRBJ2-7|TRBV30|few
AWSVLVEQY
>TRBJ1-1|TRBV7-2|-
ASSRSGNTEAF
>TRBJ1-5|TRBV19|few
ATHLGGGAGQPQH
>TRBJ2-7|TRBV10-3|-
AIAGQGAYEQY
>TRBJ2-1|TRBV7-2|-
ASGRGTYNEQF
>TRBJ2-1|TRBV28|-
ASRVGDREQF
>TRBJ2-7|TRBV6-6|few
ASKLQYEQY
>TRBJ1-2|TRBV19|-
ASSIDRTSYGYT
>TRBJ2-6|TRBV28|-
ASSSGQGSAGANVLT
>TRBJ1-2|TRBV5-5|-
ASSRRDRGDGYT
>TRBJ2-3|TRBV24-1|-
ATSERDTSKGDTQY
>TRBJ1-4|TRBV2|-
ASRRRGQGATNEKLF
>TRBJ1-5|TRBV10-3|-
AISESPGIGGQPQH
>TRBJ1-1|TRBV18|-
ASSPTLETEEAF
>TRBJ2-6|TRBV7-2|-
ASRDSPPSGANVLT
>TRBJ1-5|TRBV6-6|-
ASSGTSFNQPQH
>TRBJ1-6|TRBV3-1/TRBV3-2|-
ASSLPRGSSYNSPLH
>TRBJ2-2|TRBV7-2|-
ASSLTGTGELF
>TRBJ2-7|TRBV7-2|-
ASSYAPGTYEQY
>TRBJ2-5|TRBV11-2|-
ASSLVGGGNQETQY
>TRBJ2-1|TRBV18|-
ASSPKTDRGNEQF
>TRBJ1-2|TRBV6-2/TRBV6-3|-
ASSYPGQGNYGYT
>TRBJ1-4|TRBV5-1|-
ASSTTGGGGEKLF
>TRBJ1-1|TRBV7-9|-
ASSPPSRGKPEAF
>TRBJ1-2|TRBV5-5|-
ASSLGTGIYGYT
>TRBJ2-3|TRBV3-1/TRBV3-2|-
ASSRLAGGPGDTQY
>TRBJ2-7|TRBV5-1|-
ASSSQGSYEQY
>TRBJ1-2|TRBV28|-
ASSKYRGYT
>TRBJ2-1|TRBV4-3|once
ASSLRWEVHNNEQF
>TRBJ2-5|TRBV11-2|-
ASSLAAGIWETQY
>TRBJ2-7|TRBV2|-
ASSEQGAGEQY
>TRBJ1-4|TRBV2|-
ASSNRGVREKLF
>TRBJ2-3|TRBV6-5|-
ASSYSTGTTDTQY
>TRBJ2-4|TRBV3-1/TRBV3-2|once
ASTQGLPSGGAKNIQY
>TRBJ1-6|TRBV4-1|-
ASSQEAGTNSPLH
>TRBJ1-4|TRBV5-4|-
ASSSGQELNEKLF
>TRBJ2-5|TRBV7-9|-
ASSSSGTGVLRGETQY
>TRBJ2-3|TRBV4-2|-
ASSQDAPLVAGGPDTQY
>TRBJ1-4|TRBV9|-
ASSPTPGQGPEKLF